This T cell receptor (beta chain) was retrieved from a study of cytomegalovirus exposure and HLA in healthy donors. Overall study findings and caveats: As was reported, the HLA-A and HLA-B alleles of most subjects were accurately predicted from TCR beta sequences.

Use of 60 Vbeta and 13 Jbeta primers characterized the PCR. Some clones are missing from TCRdb's copy, which holds only in-frame ones; the method was immunoSEQ multiplex PCR. This table has about 140,000 clones, roughly three fifths appearing once. The CDR3 has 16 residues. V was pared by 8 bases and J by 4 bases, with 10 bases of the junction left unmatched. Per germline, CDR1 SGHTS and CDR2 YDEGEE. As for this clone: Its target is unknown.

The V and J genes are TRBV5-8 and TRBJ2-2; 11 nucleotides match TRBD2. The specimen sequenced was PBMCs. The sequence was collected from a woman aged 55-75 years in good health and CMV-seronegative. This CDR3 is CASIPRTSGGTGELFF. For the CDR3, the DNA is TGTGCCAGTATCCCTCGAACTAGCGGGGGCACCGGGGAGCTGTTTTTT.